The 2 T cell receptor beta chains below were found in one sample sequenced in a study of spatial heterogeneity in lung cancer. General observations from the study: Within tumors, counts of expanded alpha and beta TCRs tracked tumor mutation counts.

The sample's time point: sample taken at primary tumor resection. What these receptors recognize is not known. TCRdb used MiXCR to reprocess the 5' RACE reads, holding one entry per CDR3 protein. The table shows some 9,800 distinct CDR3 sequences, with around 6% occurring only once. The sample here was lung tumor tissue, taken at surgery. These receptors all come from a male donor with early-stage non-small cell lung cancer.

This clonotype was seen repeatedly, ten times or more. In a library made to pick up alpha chains, this beta chain is a stray read with a size that means little. The chain uses TRBV29-1 and TRBJ1-3; possibly TRBD1 for D (5 bases). CDR1 SQVTM and CDR2 ANQGSEA come from the germline V gene. Trimming shortened V by 4 bases and J by 0 bases, and 16 bases separated the two germline ends. The CDR3 sequence is 16 residues long. DNA for the CDR3: TGCAGCGTTGTAGAAGGACGCCAGGGCTCTGGAAACACCATATATTTT. Amino acid sequence: CSVVEGRQGSGNTIYF.

This clonotype was seen ten or more times. Within a library made for alpha chains, this beta chain is off target, and its count is uninformative. The chain couples TRBV6-6 to TRBJ2-1, with TRBD2 identical over 9 bases. After removal of 8 bases from V and 6 bases from J, the junction contained 8 bases not matched to a gene. The germline CDR1 and CDR2 sequences are MNHNY and SVGAGI (reference sequence). CDR3 length equals 14 residues. This CDR3 reads CASSASGVPNEQFF. CDR3 nucleotide sequence: TGTGCCAGCTCGGCTAGCGGGGTACCCAATGAGCAGTTCTTC.